A single sample is the source of the 31 T cell receptor beta chains below, sequenced in a study of blood T cell repertoires in COVID-19. Method: immunoSEQ multiplex PCR; TCRdb's copy keeps in-frame clones and lacks some. The table lists around 180,000 clones, approximately 90% of them singletons. Sequenced sample: peripheral blood. Every receptor here comes from a human donor in a cohort sampled during active COVID-19.

The chain has TRBV10-2 and TRBJ1-2; 7 bases agree with TRBD1. This CDR3 has 13 residues. From germline, CDR1 is WSHSY and CDR2 SAAADI. V shed 2 bases and J 3 bases; nucleotides not matched to a gene: 0. In DNA, the CDR3 is TGCGCCAGCAGTGAGCAGGGGGACTATGGCTACACCTTC. Translated, it gives CASSEQGDYGYTF.

The J gene is TRBJ2-3, the V gene TRBV6-2 or TRBV6-3; weak D call: TRBD1 (5 bases). V was cut by 2 bases and J by 10 bases, with 13 bases left in between. Per germline, CDR1 MNHEY and CDR2 SVGEGT. The CDR3 extends over 13 amino acids. CDR3 protein: CASSYLLTGPQYF. CDR3 coding DNA: TGTGCCAGCAGTTACCTCCTAACAGGACCGCAGTATTTT.

The chain links TRBV5-1 to TRBJ2-2; 11 nucleotides agree with TRBD1. Germline loops: CDR1 SGHRS, CDR2 YFSETQ. Trimming at V came to 5 bases and at J to 4 bases, leaving 4 bases not matched to a gene. CDR3 size: 15 residues. For the CDR3, the DNA is TGCGCCAGCAGACGGACAGGGGGCGGCACCGGGGAGCTGTTTTTT. Its translation is CASRRTGGGTGELFF.

The rearrangement links TRBV6-5 to TRBJ1-3; 7 bases align to TRBD1. The CDR3 covers 14 residues. Germline V gene data show CDR1 as MNHEY and CDR2 as SVGAGI. J gave up 5 bases and V 6 bases, and 7 bases lay outside the gene matches. For the CDR3, the DNA is TGTGCCAGCAGCTACGACAGGGATCGAAACACCATATATTTT. Residues: CASSYDRDRNTIYF.

V usage is TRBV9 and J usage is TRBJ2-1, with D possibly matching TRBD2 (5 bases). This CDR3 has 16 amino acids. V shed 0 bases and J shed 5 bases, with 15 bases lying between them. Germline V gene lookup returns CDR1 SGDLS and CDR2 YYNGEE. The CDR3, as DNA: TGTGCCAGCAGCGTAGTTGGAGGCGCCGGGGACAATGAGCAGTTCTTC. Residues: CASSVVGGAGDNEQFF.

The V call is TRBV19, the J call TRBJ1-1; TRBD1 matches 7 bases. V lost 6 bases to trimming and J lost 2 bases; unmatched junction nucleotides: 6. Looked up from germline, CDR1 is LNHDA and CDR2 is SQIVND (reference sequence). CDR3 size: 14 residues. CDR3 in DNA: TGTGCCAGTAGGAGACAGGGATCAAACACTGAAGCTTTCTTT. Amino acid sequence: CASRRQGSNTEAFF.

The CDR3 loop reads CASSGDRASYEQYF. CDR3 coding DNA: TGTGCCAGCAGTGGAGACAGGGCCTCCTACGAGCAGTACTTC. The rearrangement joins TRBV2 to TRBJ2-7; 7 bases agree with TRBD1. J gave up 0 bases and V 4 bases, and 3 bases lay outside the gene matches. Germline V gene sequence: CDR1 SNHLY, CDR2 FYNNEI. The CDR3 contains 14 residues. The complete variable domain, with remaining parts taken from reference TRBV2 and TRBJ2-7, reads EPEVTQTPSHQVTQMGQEVILRCVPISNHLYFYWYRQILGQKVEFLVSFYNNEISEKSEIFDDQFSVERPDGSNFTLKIRSTKLEDSAMYFCASSGDRASYEQYFGPGTRLTVT.

The chain links TRBV1 to TRBJ2-7; TRBD2 was called by the table and not checked on the DNA. TRBV1 is shown as a pseudogene. The CDR3 sequence is 16 residues long. CDR3 DNA: TGCACCAGCAGCCAAGATTGGGCAGGGACTTATGTCGAGCAGTACTTC. It encodes CTSSQDWAGTYVEQYF.

The chain uses TRBV6-1 and TRBJ2-3, with D perhaps matching TRBD2 (6 bases). Trimming cost V 1 base and J 0 bases, with 8 bases left between them. CDR1 MNHNS and CDR2 SASEGT come from the germline V gene. The CDR3 consists of 15 residues. The CDR3 is CASSEGTTSTDTQYF. DNA for the CDR3: TGTGCCAGCAGTGAAGGGACTACGAGCACAGATACGCAGTATTTT.

The chain is built from TRBV28 and TRBJ1-5; 8 bases agree with TRBD1. Germline V lookup: CDR1 MDHEN, CDR2 SYDVKM. The junction had 5 bases not matched to a gene; V was cut back by 5 bases and J by 2 bases. The CDR3 is made up of 15 amino acids. The CDR3 coding sequence is TGTGCCAGCAGTCCAGGGGGCGCGGGCAATCAGCCCCAGCATTTT. Translated: CASSPGGAGNQPQHF. Full variable domain (rest looked up from reference TRBV28 and TRBJ1-5): DVKVTQSSRYLVKRTGEKVFLECVQDMDHENMFWYRQDPGLGLRLIYFSYDVKMKEKGDIPEGYSVSREKKERFSLILESASTNQTSMYLCASSPGGAGNQPQHFGDGTRLSIL.

The rearrangement links TRBV11-2 to TRBJ2-5, with TRBD2 identical over 10 bases. The CDR3 spans 16 residues. CDR1 and CDR2 (germline): SGHAT, FQNNGV. V shed 1 base, J shed 7 bases, and the junction held 9 bases outside the gene matches. The CDR3 sequence: CASSLASGGVTGTQYF. CDR3 nucleotide sequence: TGTGCCAGCAGCTTAGCTAGCGGGGGCGTTACGGGGACCCAGTACTTC.

V usage is TRBV6-6 and J usage is TRBJ1-6, with 10 positions matching TRBD1. V shed 2 bases and J 12 bases; nucleotides not matched to a gene: 4. This CDR3 is 14 amino acids long. CDR1 and CDR2 (germline): MNHNY, SVGAGI (reference sequence). The CDR3 coding sequence is TGTGCCAGCAGTTACGGGGACAGGGGCGGACCCCTCCACTTT. It codes for CASSYGDRGGPLHF.

V and J are TRBV15 and TRBJ2-5, with unresolved D. This CDR3 comprises 17 residues. Trimming removed 0 bases at V and 3 bases at J, with 17 bases between. Germline V gene sequence: CDR1 LNHNV, CDR2 YYDKDF (reference sequence). For the CDR3, the DNA is TGTGCCACCAGCAGAGATTACCCAGCGCAGTTCGAAGAGACCCAGTACTTC. Amino acid sequence: CATSRDYPAQFEETQYF.

CDR3 residues: CSVEDPQEGYTF. As DNA, the CDR3 is TGCAGCGTTGAAGACCCACAGGAAGGCTACACCTTC. V gene TRBV29-1 combines with J gene TRBJ1-2; possibly TRBD1 for D (5 bases). Germline CDR1 SQVTM, CDR2 ANQGSEA. Trimming took off 0 bases at V and 8 bases at J, with 10 bases between the two ends. This CDR3 region has 12 residues.

CDR3 in DNA: TGTGCCAGCAGCCCCTTGACTAGCGGGGGCCAAGAGACCCAGTACTTC. It is translated as CASSPLTSGGQETQYF. The chain has TRBV7-8 and TRBJ2-5, with TRBD2 identical over 12 bases. The trim removed 5 bases at V and 1 base at J, leaving 5 bases unmatched. The length of the CDR3 is 16 residues. In germline, CDR1 is SGHVS, CDR2 FQNEAQ. Using reference TRBV7-8 and TRBJ2-5 for the parts outside the CDR3, the full variable domain is GAGVSQSPRYKVAKRGQDVALRCDPISGHVSLFWYQQALGQGPEFLTYFQNEAQLDKSGLPSDRFFAERPEGSVSTLKIQRTQQEDSAVYLCASSPLTSGGQETQYFGPGTRLLVL.

This clone appeared many times. The chain joins TRBV6-4 to TRBJ1-2; 10 bases align to TRBD1. The ends lost 5 bases at V and 4 bases at J; junction bases unmatched: 4. The CDR3 loop spans 14 amino acids. In germline, CDR1 is MRHNA, CDR2 SNTAGT. The CDR3 DNA follows: TGTGCCAGCAGTCCAGGACAGGGGGGCTATGGCTACACCTTC. As protein: CASSPGQGGYGYTF.

The rearrangement uses TRBV27 and TRBJ2-7, with D possibly being TRBD1 (6 bases). V lost 8 bases to trimming and J lost 1 base, with 15 bases between them. In germline, CDR1 is MNHEY, CDR2 SMNVEV (reference sequence). The CDR3 has 14 amino acids. CDR3 DNA: TGTGCCAGCCAACAGGGCACAGCATCCTACGAGCAGTACTTC. Amino acids: CASQQGTASYEQYF.

J is TRBJ1-1 and V is TRBV7-9; weak D call: TRBD1 (5 bases). The V end was cut by 5 bases, the J end by 1 base, with 11 bases between. CDR1 is SEHNR and CDR2 is FQNEAQ in the germline V gene (reference sequence). The CDR3 is made up of 14 amino acids. The CDR3 reads CASSPGLSNTEAFF. The DNA for the CDR3 is TGTGCCAGCAGCCCGGGACTATCGAACACTGAAGCTTTCTTT.

The gene calls are TRBV28 and TRBJ2-3; TRBD2 matches 8 bases. The CDR3 covers 15 residues. Germline CDR1 is MDHEN and CDR2 is SYDVKM. V trimming: 2 bases; J trimming: 1 base; junction bases outside the gene matches: 2. CDR3 region: CASSLPTSGTDTQYF. CDR3 nucleotide sequence: TGTGCCAGCAGTTTACCGACTAGCGGCACAGATACGCAGTATTTT.

This chain links TRBV11-2 with TRBJ2-4, with 9 bases matching TRBD2. CDR3 length: 15 amino acids. Per germline, CDR1 SGHAT and CDR2 FQNNGV. The junction had 3 bases not matched to a gene; V was cut back by 5 bases and J by 1 base. Here the CDR3 reads CASSTLAGAKNIQYF. The CDR3 DNA is TGTGCCAGCAGCACACTAGCGGGCGCCAAAAACATTCAGTACTTC.

The chain combines TRBV28 with TRBJ2-4; 7 bases map to TRBD1. Germline V gene lookup returns CDR1 MDHEN and CDR2 SYDVKM. The CDR3 contains 12 residues. V was pared by 4 bases and J by 6 bases, with 0 bases of the junction left unmatched. CDR3 DNA sequence: TGTGCCAGCAGTTGGGACAGAAACATTCAGTACTTC. It codes for CASSWDRNIQYF.

This sequence joins TRBV7-2 and TRBJ1-2; 7 nucleotides line up with TRBD1. Losses at the gene ends were 3 bases for V and 0 bases for J; bases not matched to a gene: 10. Germline lookup yields CDR1 SGHTA and CDR2 FQGNSA. The CDR3 covers 17 residues. This CDR3 reads CASSLTITGQANYGYTF. In nucleotides, the CDR3 is TGTGCCAGCAGCTTGACAATAACCGGACAGGCTAACTATGGCTACACCTTC. Using reference TRBV7-2 and TRBJ1-2 for the parts outside the CDR3, the full variable domain is GAGVSQSPSNKVTEKGKDVELRCDPISGHTALYWYRQSLGQGLEFLIYFQGNSAPDKSGLPSDRFSAERTGGSVSTLTIQRTQQEDSAVYLCASSLTITGQANYGYTFGSGTRLTVV.

This chain uses TRBV6-5 with TRBJ1-1, with TRBD1 as a possible D gene (5 bases). The CDR3 consists of 12 residues. Germline V gene sequence: CDR1 MNHEY, CDR2 SVGAGI. V shed 8 bases and J shed 6 bases, with 13 bases lying between them. DNA for the CDR3: TGTGCCAGCGCGCGGGGCGTCGCTGAAGCTTTCTTT. Translating it yields CASARGVAEAFF.

Note on this clone: Different DNA sequences within this sample yield the same CDR3. This sequence joins TRBV29-1 and TRBJ2-2; no definite D call. This CDR3 contains 12 residues. The V end lost 3 bases, the J end lost 4 bases, and 6 bases lay between the germline ends. Germline CDR1 SQVTM, CDR2 ANQGSEA. The CDR3 spells CSVDRGTGELFF. Here the CDR3 DNA reads TGCAGCGTTGACAGAGGCACCGGGGAGCTGTTTTTT.

This clone was recorded only once. The chain recombines TRBV5-1 with TRBJ2-1; 8 bases align to TRBD2. CDR3 length: 15 amino acids. With V trimmed by 4 bases and J by 5 bases, 8 bases remained unmatched. CDR1 and CDR2 from the germline V gene are SGHRS and YFSETQ. The CDR3, as DNA: TGCGCCAGCAGCCCGGGACTAGTTTTAGACAATGAGCAGTTCTTC. This encodes CASSPGLVLDNEQFF.

This chain uses TRBV10-3 with TRBJ1-1; D possibly corresponds to TRBD1 (5 bases). The germline CDR1 and CDR2 sequences are ENHRY and SYGVKD. Trimming stripped 3 bases from V and 1 base from J, with 12 bases between. The CDR3 is made up of 15 amino acids. As DNA, the CDR3 is TGTGCCATCAGTGAACAGGAACAGCCGAACACTGAAGCTTTCTTT. Amino acids: CAISEQEQPNTEAFF.

J is TRBJ2-3 and V is TRBV5-1, with 12 bases lining up with TRBD2. V lost 3 bases to trimming and J lost 0 bases; unmatched junction nucleotides: 8. The CDR3 contains 18 residues. CDR1 and CDR2 (germline): SGHRS, YFSETQ. The CDR3 DNA reads as TGCGCCAGCAGCTATTATGGACTAGCGGGGTCTAGCACAGATACGCAGTATTTT. Translated: CASSYYGLAGSSTDTQYF.

The chain has TRBV7-9 and TRBJ2-7; 11 nucleotides line up with TRBD1. Losses at the gene ends were 6 bases for V and 6 bases for J; bases not matched to a gene: 7. The CDR3 contains 14 residues. The V gene's germline CDR1 is SEHNR and CDR2 FQNEAQ (reference sequence). CDR3 nucleotide sequence: TGTGCCAGCAGGGGACAGGGGGACAGCGGCGAGCAGTACTTC. This gives the protein CASRGQGDSGEQYF.

The rearrangement links TRBV7-2 to TRBJ1-5; 9 nucleotides align to TRBD1. J lost 2 bases, V lost 2 bases, and 7 bases had no gene match. CDR3 length: 17 residues. The germline gives CDR1 SGHTA, CDR2 FQGNSA. CDR3 nucleotides: TGTGCCAGCAGCTTAAGTTCCCGGACAGGGGGCAATCAGCCCCAGCATTTT. It encodes CASSLSSRTGGNQPQHF.

The chain recombines TRBV7-2 with TRBJ2-7, with 9 bases lining up with TRBD2. Germline V gene data show CDR1 as SGHTA and CDR2 as FQGNSA. Trimming took 5 bases from V and 7 from J; bases not matched to a gene: 12. This CDR3 is built from 15 residues. CDR3 DNA: TGTGCCAGCAGCGCGGGACTAGCTGGGCCCCGAGAGCAGTACTTC. It yields the protein CASSAGLAGPREQYF.

The chain couples TRBV5-1 to TRBJ2-7; 9 bases are shared with TRBD1. The CDR3 is 15 amino acids. Germline CDR1 is SGHRS and CDR2 is YFSETQ. V shed 1 base, J shed 4 bases, and the junction held 6 bases outside the gene matches. The CDR3 region is CASSLTGGEEYEQYF. The DNA of the CDR3 is TGCGCCAGCAGCTTGACAGGGGGCGAAGAGTACGAGCAGTACTTC.